The 4 T cell receptor beta chains below were found in one sample sequenced in a study of sequential checkpoint blockade in melanoma. Treatment meaning: randomized to nivolumab then ipilimumab (arm A) or the reverse (arm B). The table came from immunoSEQ multiplex PCR; TCRdb's copy has only in-frame clones and leaves some out. Of 15,000 to 20,000 clones in the sample, over 65% were seen once. Sequenced material: tumor tissue (inferred from file names), taken from a patient given nivolumab and ipilimumab in sequence. The receptors stem from a human donor with melanoma.

The CDR3, as DNA: TGTGCCAGCTCGAAGGGCCGGGGAGCCACAGATACGCAGTATTTT. Encoded protein: CASSKGRGATDTQYF. The chain couples TRBV18 to TRBJ2-3; TRBD2 is a possible D gene (5 bases). Trimming took 6 bases from V and 2 from J, leaving 15 bases between them. This CDR3 comprises 15 residues. Looked up from germline, CDR1 is KGHSH and CDR2 is LQKENI.

This clone was recorded many times. The rearrangement joins TRBV7-6 to TRBJ2-7; 9 bases match TRBD2. The CDR3 covers 16 residues. CDR1 and CDR2 (germline): SGHVS, FNYEAQ. V lost 1 base and J lost 3; bases outside the gene matches: 7. The CDR3 DNA reads as TGTGCCAGCAGCTTAGGACTAGCGGAGACCCACTACGAGCAGTACTTC. Translated, it gives CASSLGLAETHYEQYF.

This clone was seen a handful of times. The CDR3 is CAWRKARGEQFF. CDR3 bases: TGTGCCTGGAGGAAAGCCAGGGGGGAGCAGTTCTTC. The rearrangement joins TRBV30 to TRBJ2-1; 7 bases line up with TRBD1. CDR3 length equals 12 residues. Germline lookup yields CDR1 GTSNPN and CDR2 SVGIG (reference sequence). Unmatched junction bases numbered 6, after V lost 3 bases and J lost 10 bases.

This clone was seen a few times. The rearrangement uses TRBV18 and TRBJ2-3, with 10 bases that match TRBD2. The CDR3 consists of 16 residues. Losses at the gene ends were 4 bases for V and 0 bases for J; bases not matched to a gene: 4. In germline, CDR1 is KGHSH, CDR2 LQKENI. The CDR3 bases are TGTGCCAGCTCACTACTAGCGGGGATTAGCACAGATACGCAGTATTTT. It encodes CASSLLAGISTDTQYF.